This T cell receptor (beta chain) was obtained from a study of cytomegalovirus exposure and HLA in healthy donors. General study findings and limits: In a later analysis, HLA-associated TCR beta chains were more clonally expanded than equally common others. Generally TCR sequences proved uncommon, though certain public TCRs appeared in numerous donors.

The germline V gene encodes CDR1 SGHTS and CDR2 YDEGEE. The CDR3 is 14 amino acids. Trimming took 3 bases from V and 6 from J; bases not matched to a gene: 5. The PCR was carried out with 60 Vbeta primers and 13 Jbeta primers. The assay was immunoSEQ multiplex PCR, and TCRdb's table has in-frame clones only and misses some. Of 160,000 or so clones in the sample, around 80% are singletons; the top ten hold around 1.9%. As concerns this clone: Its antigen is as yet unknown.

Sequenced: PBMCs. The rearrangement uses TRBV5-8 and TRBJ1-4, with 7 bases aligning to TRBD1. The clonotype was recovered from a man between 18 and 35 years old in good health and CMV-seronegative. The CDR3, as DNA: TGTGCCAGCAGCTCACAGGGGCCTCATGAAAAACTGTTTTTT. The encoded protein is CASSSQGPHEKLFF.